A selection of T cell receptor beta chains follows, all from one sample in a study of cytomegalovirus exposure and HLA in healthy donors. Using immunoSEQ multiplex PCR, the repertoire was profiled, and TCRdb retains in-frame clones only, with some absent. The table has approximately 190,000 clones, approximately 81% seen once. The sample comprised PBMCs. All receptors come from a man aged 45-60 years in good health and CMV-seronegative. The CDR3 runs from the conserved cysteine through the conserved F or W. The order of the fields is J gene, V gene, D gene, clone size, CDR3 protein, CDR3 DNA. The D gene is left open where the match is weak. Not all rows give a size; the values are once, few, many and, for expanded clones, a class.

>TRBJ2-7|TRBV7-9|-|-
CSSSSPLAFEEQYF
TGTTCCAGCAGCTCGCCCCTGGCTTTCGAAGAGCAGTACTTC
>TRBJ2-3|TRBV5-1|-|-
CASSSTGPRGTDTQYF
TGCGCCAGCAGCTCGACAGGTCCTAGGGGCACAGATACGCAGTATTTT
>TRBJ1-5|TRBV7-2|-|-
CASSPVWGGNQPQHF
TGTGCCAGCAGCCCAGTGTGGGGGGGAAATCAGCCCCAGCATTTT
>TRBJ1-2|TRBV9|TRBD1|-
CASSVATDRALGYGYTF
TGTGCCAGCAGCGTAGCGACCGACAGGGCCTTGGGCTATGGCTACACCTTC
>TRBJ2-1|TRBV5-1|TRBD2|-
CASSPAGGTMTDSNEQFF
TGCGCCAGCAGCCCAGCGGGGGGGACCATGACGGACTCCAATGAGCAGTTCTTC
>TRBJ2-7|TRBV5-1|-|-
CASSLVPSESNEQYF
TGCGCCAGCAGCTTGGTACCTTCTGAGTCGAACGAGCAGTACTTC
>TRBJ2-6|TRBV7-8|TRBD1|-
CASSSRDRATGANVLTF
TGTGCCAGCAGCTCCCGGGACAGGGCGACCGGGGCCAACGTCCTGACTTTC
>TRBJ2-1|TRBV11-2|TRBD1|-
CASSLGGQVTYNEQFF
TGTGCCAGCAGCTTAGGGGGACAGGTTACCTACAATGAGCAGTTCTTC
>TRBJ1-5|TRBV7-9|-|once
CASSLLGGNQPQHF
TGTGCCAGCAGCTTACTAGGGGGCAATCAGCCCCAGCATTTT
>TRBJ2-7|TRBV10-3|TRBD1|-
CAISRDSFSYEQYF
TGTGCCATCAGTAGGGACAGTTTCTCCTACGAGCAGTACTTC
>TRBJ2-7|TRBV10-3|-|-
CAISDADRKVVGEQYF
TGTGCCATCAGTGATGCCGACAGGAAGGTGGTGGGCGAGCAGTACTTC
>TRBJ2-3|TRBV4-3|-|few
CASSQDRGAHTDTQYF
TGCGCCAGCAGCCAAGATCGGGGGGCTCACACAGATACGCAGTATTTT
>TRBJ2-2|TRBV11-2|TRBD2|-
CASSSLAGDHTGELFF
TGTGCCAGCAGCTCACTAGCGGGGGATCACACCGGGGAGCTGTTTTTT
>TRBJ2-7|TRBV7-2|-|-
CASSLLALGGGSHEQYF
TGTGCCAGCAGCTTATTAGCATTGGGGGGGGGCTCCCACGAGCAGTACTTC
>TRBJ1-5|TRBV6-6|-|once
CASSYPSQPQHF
TGTGCCAGCAGTTATCCGAGTCAGCCCCAGCATTTT
>TRBJ2-7|TRBV5-1|-|-
CASTTGQGDSEQYF
TGCGCCAGCACCACCGGGCAGGGGGACTCCGAGCAGTACTTC